These 31 T cell receptor beta chains originate from one sample sequenced in a study of lymphopenia after photon versus proton radiotherapy. Profiling relied on immunoSEQ multiplex PCR, and the TCRdb table lists in-frame clones only, not all of them. The table lists roughly 45,000 clones, about 85% of them singletons. The specimen comprised peripheral blood, sampled from a patient treated with photon-based radiotherapy. The receptors were gathered from a man in his forties with gastric cancer.

The chain uses TRBV4-1 and TRBJ2-2, with D perhaps TRBD2 (6 bases). The V gene lost 2 bases and the J gene lost 7 bases, with 11 bases spanning the gap. The CDR3 is made up of 14 amino acids. CDR1 is MGHRA, CDR2 YSYEKL, per germline. For the CDR3, the DNA is TGCGCCAGCAGCCAAAACCTCGGGAGCGGGGAGCTGTTTTTT. This encodes CASSQNLGSGELFF.

This clone has a single count. The chain couples TRBV7-8 to TRBJ1-1; D may be TRBD1 (5 bases). The CDR3 runs to 16 residues. The germline CDR1 and CDR2 sequences are SGHVS and FQNEAQ. Trimming shortened V by 0 bases and J by 6 bases, and 17 bases separated the two germline ends. Here the CDR3 DNA reads TGTGCCAGCAGCTTAGCCCGGACACCCCGGATGTCTGAAGCTTTCTTT. As protein: CASSLARTPRMSEAFF.

J is TRBJ2-1 and V is TRBV5-1; 9 bases line up with TRBD1. The V gene's germline CDR1 is SGHRS and CDR2 YFSETQ. The length of the CDR3 is 12 residues. V shed 4 bases, J shed 8 bases, and the junction held 1 base outside the gene matches. DNA for the CDR3: TGCGCCAGCAGCCACAGGGGGCATGAGCAGTTCTTC. This codes for CASSHRGHEQFF.

The genes are TRBV6-5 and TRBJ1-2; D not certain. This CDR3 is built from 15 residues. Germline-derived CDR1 and CDR2 are MNHEY and SVGAGI. Trimming removed 0 bases from V and 0 bases from J, with 8 bases in between. The CDR3, as DNA: TGTGCCAGCAGTTACTCCGGCTTAGCTAACTATGGCTACACCTTC. As protein: CASSYSGLANYGYTF.

The CDR3 sequence is CASSPGTTNTGELFF. For the CDR3, the DNA is TGTGCCAGCAGTCCCGGGACGACGAACACCGGGGAGCTGTTTTTT. This chain connects TRBV2 to TRBJ2-2; D tentatively reads TRBD1 or TRBD2 (5 bases each). The V end lost 5 bases, the J end lost 0 bases, and 10 bases lay between the germline ends. CDR3 length equals 15 residues. CDR1 is SNHLY, CDR2 FYNNEI, per germline.

The V gene is TRBV18, the J gene TRBJ2-7; possible D gene TRBD2, 5 bases. The CDR3 totals 14 residues. Germline-derived CDR1 and CDR2 are KGHSH and LQKENI. V shed 2 bases and J shed 5 bases, with 13 bases lying between them. Here the CDR3 reads CASSPISDGNEQYF. In DNA, the CDR3 is TGTGCCAGCTCACCAATTTCGGACGGGAACGAGCAGTACTTC.

The chain has TRBV4-3 and TRBJ2-4; D ambiguous. Germline CDR1 LGHNA, CDR2 YSLEER. The V and J ends lost 0 bases and 2 bases respectively, with 17 bases between them. The CDR3 has 18 amino acids. The CDR3 DNA reads as TGCGCCAGCAGCCAAGAAGGTGTACCACAAACTTCCAAAAACATTCAGTACTTC. Residues: CASSQEGVPQTSKNIQYF.

The chain is built from TRBV25-1 and TRBJ2-7; D possibly corresponds to TRBD2 (5 bases). This CDR3 contains 13 residues. Trimming stripped 5 bases from V and 2 bases from J, with 10 bases between. Per germline, CDR1 MGHDK and CDR2 SYGVNS. CDR3 region: CASSKQEAYEQYF. CDR3 DNA sequence: TGTGCCAGCAGTAAGCAGGAGGCCTACGAGCAGTACTTC.

The chain has TRBV15 and TRBJ1-5; D gene unclear. The V end lost 1 base, the J end lost 4 bases, and 5 bases lay between the germline ends. Per the germline V gene, CDR1 is LNHNV and CDR2 is YYDKDF (reference sequence). The CDR3 covers 13 residues. In DNA form, the CDR3 reads TGTGCCACCAGCAGAGGCCGTAATCAGCCCCAGCATTTT. Its translation: CATSRGRNQPQHF.

This clone was counted a few times. This chain uses TRBV9 with TRBJ2-1; 8 nucleotides match TRBD2. J was trimmed by 3 bases and V by 4 bases; bases with no gene match: 6. CDR1 and CDR2 (germline): SGDLS, YYNGEE. This CDR3 contains 15 residues. For the CDR3, the DNA is TGTGCCAGCAGCCCAAAGGCGGGGGGCTACAATGAGCAGTTCTTC. It translates to CASSPKAGGYNEQFF.

This chain connects TRBV7-2 to TRBJ2-7; unclear D gene. V was trimmed by 1 base and J by 2 bases, leaving 9 bases between them. This CDR3 contains 14 residues. Germline V gene data show CDR1 as SGHTA and CDR2 as FQGNSA. The CDR3: CASSLGLRTYEQYF. CDR3 coding DNA: TGTGCCAGCAGCTTAGGACTCCGAACCTACGAGCAGTACTTC.

The chain joins TRBV29-1 to TRBJ2-7; 9 bases match TRBD1. The trim removed 7 bases at V and 4 bases at J, leaving 8 bases unmatched. This CDR3 is 13 amino acids long. Germline loops: CDR1 SQVTM, CDR2 ANQGSEA. CDR3 nucleotides: TGCAGCGGGGGTCCGGGACAGGGTTACGAGCAGTACTTC. Its protein product is CSGGPGQGYEQYF.

The chain carries TRBV19 and TRBJ1-2, with TRBD1 matching 7 bases. Trimming took 5 bases from V and 4 from J; bases not matched to a gene: 4. CDR1 is LNHDA, CDR2 SQIVND, per germline (reference sequence). The CDR3 consists of 13 residues. This CDR3 reads CASSAGQTYGYTF. The DNA of the CDR3 is TGTGCCAGTAGTGCGGGACAGACCTATGGCTACACCTTC.

The chain joins TRBV29-1 to TRBJ2-4; TRBD2 matches 7 bases. After removal of 4 bases from V and 7 bases from J, the junction contained 4 bases not matched to a gene. The CDR3 sequence is 12 residues long. Germline V gene lookup returns CDR1 SQVTM and CDR2 ANQGSEA. The CDR3: CSVGDGRNIQYF. The CDR3 coding sequence is TGCAGCGTTGGGGACGGGAGGAACATTCAGTACTTC.

The chain recombines TRBV11-1 with TRBJ2-7; D is unclear. The CDR3 totals 12 residues. CDR1 and CDR2 (germline): SGHAT, FQDESV (reference sequence). Trimming shortened V by 2 bases and J by 0 bases, and 2 bases separated the two germline ends. For the CDR3, the DNA is TGTGCCAGCAGCTTAAGCTCCTACGAGCAGTACTTC. Protein: CASSLSSYEQYF. The whole variable domain, filled in from reference TRBV11-1 and TRBJ2-7, reads EAEVAQSPRYKITEKSQAVAFWCDPISGHATLYWYRQILGQGPELLVQFQDESVVDDSQLPKDRFSAERLKGVDSTLKIQPAELGDSAMYLCASSLSSYEQYFGPGTRLTVT.

The chain carries TRBV5-4 and TRBJ1-5, with 7 bases fitting TRBD1. The CDR3 contains 14 residues. Germline-derived CDR1 and CDR2 are SGHNT and YYREEE (reference sequence). V lost 4 bases and J lost 3; bases outside the gene matches: 4. The CDR3 protein is CASSIQGFNQPQHF. In nucleotides, the CDR3 is TGTGCCAGCAGCATACAGGGGTTCAATCAGCCCCAGCATTTT.

This rearrangement joins TRBV5-4 to TRBJ1-5; 7 bases fit TRBD1. CDR3 length: 15 amino acids. Trimming at V came to 3 bases and at J to 4 bases, leaving 7 bases not matched to a gene. Per germline, CDR1 SGHNT and CDR2 YYREEE (reference sequence). For the CDR3, the DNA is TGTGCCAGCAGCTCTGGGACAGAACCAAATCAGCCCCAGCATTTT. This encodes CASSSGTEPNQPQHF. Looking up the rest from reference TRBV5-4 and TRBJ1-5 gives the full variable domain: ETGVTQSPTHLIKTRGQQVTLRCSSQSGHNTVSWYQQALGQGPQFIFQYYREEENGRGNFPPRFSGLQFPNYSSELNVNALELDDSALYLCASSSGTEPNQPQHFGDGTRLSIL.

As concerns this clone: This specimen includes other DNA sequences encoding the same CDR3. This chain joins TRBV29-1 and TRBJ1-5; TRBD1 agrees at 8 bases. Germline V gives CDR1 SQVTM, CDR2 ANQGSEA. This CDR3 contains 14 residues. V dropped 4 bases and J dropped 0; count of bases not matched to a gene: 2. Here the CDR3 DNA reads TGCAGCGTTGGTCAGGGGGCTAGCAATCAGCCCCAGCATTTT. Translating it yields CSVGQGASNQPQHF. Full variable domain (remainder filled in from reference TRBV29-1 and TRBJ1-5): SAVISQKPSRDICQRGTSLTIQCQVDSQVTMMFWYRQQPGQSLTLIATANQGSEATYESGFVIDKFPISRPNLTFSTLTVSNMSPEDSSIYLCSVGQGASNQPQHFGDGTRLSIL.

This sequence joins TRBV7-9 and TRBJ1-5; TRBD1 agrees at 9 bases. Unmatched junction bases numbered 8, after V lost 5 bases and J lost 0 bases. Germline V gene sequence: CDR1 SEHNR, CDR2 FQNEAQ (reference sequence). The length of the CDR3 is 17 residues. In nucleotides, the CDR3 is TGTGCCAGCAGCCGAATCGACAGGGGGGATAGCAATCAGCCCCAGCATTTT. Its protein product is CASSRIDRGDSNQPQHF.

The rearrangement links TRBV15 to TRBJ1-4, with a weak D call TRBD1 (5 bases). The V and J ends lost 1 base and 5 bases respectively, with 11 bases between them. The CDR3 is made up of 15 amino acids. Germline V gene lookup returns CDR1 LNHNV and CDR2 YYDKDF (reference sequence). Here the CDR3 DNA reads TGTGCCACCAGCAGAGGAGACAGACAGAATGAAAAACTGTTTTTT. It translates to CATSRGDRQNEKLFF.

The genes are TRBV6-5 and TRBJ1-2; D may be TRBD1 (5 bases). This CDR3 is 14 amino acids long. Trimming stripped 0 bases from V and 5 bases from J, with 10 bases between. Germline V gene lookup returns CDR1 MNHEY and CDR2 SVGAGI. The CDR3 sequence is CASSYSGAKYGYTF. In DNA form, the CDR3 reads TGTGCCAGCAGTTACTCCGGGGCCAAGTATGGCTACACCTTC.

This clone was seen a few times. The rearrangement links TRBV30 to TRBJ1-6; perhaps TRBD1 as D (5 bases). CDR1 GTSNPN and CDR2 SVGIG come from the germline V gene (reference sequence). The CDR3 spans 15 residues. V was shortened by 0 bases and J by 5 bases, with 11 bases between the two germline ends. CDR3 sequence (DNA): TGTGCCTGGAGTGTGTGGCGAGGGGATAATTCACCCCTCCACTTT. Amino acids: CAWSVWRGDNSPLHF.

The CDR3 region has the DNA TGCAGCGCTGGACAGGGGAGTAGTCACTATGGCTACACCTTC. Translating it yields CSAGQGSSHYGYTF. V and J are TRBV29-1 and TRBJ1-2; 9 bases map to TRBD1. The CDR3 extends over 14 amino acids. V dropped 7 bases and J dropped 3; count of bases not matched to a gene: 9. The germline V gene has CDR1 SQVTM and CDR2 ANQGSEA.

The chain carries TRBV6-1 and TRBJ2-5; 8 bases are shared with TRBD2. This CDR3 is built from 17 residues. Germline assignment: CDR1 MNHNS and CDR2 SASEGT. Trimming at V came to 2 bases and at J to 4 bases, leaving 12 bases not matched to a gene. CDR3 nucleotides: TGTGCCAGCAGTGAATATCTCGGGGGGGCCTTTGGAGAGACCCAGTACTTC. It translates to CASSEYLGGAFGETQYF.

This rearrangement joins TRBV19 to TRBJ2-1, with 14 nucleotides matching TRBD2. Unmatched junction bases numbered 9, after V lost 5 bases and J lost 15 bases. CDR1 and CDR2 from the germline V gene are LNHDA and SQIVND (reference sequence). The CDR3 has 14 amino acids. CDR3 loop: CASSPPGLAGAGFF. The CDR3 DNA reads TGTGCCAGTAGTCCTCCGGGACTAGCGGGGGCCGGGTTCTTC. Looking up the rest from reference TRBV19 and TRBJ2-1 gives the full variable domain: DGGITQSPKYLFRKEGQNVTLSCEQNLNHDAMYWYRQDPGQGLRLIYYSQIVNDFQKGDIAEGYSVSREKKESFPLTVTSAQKNPTAFYLCASSPPGLAGAGFFGPGTRLTVL.

This clone was counted once. This chain uses TRBV19 with TRBJ2-5, with D hard to call. Germline assignment: CDR1 LNHDA and CDR2 SQIVND (reference sequence). V gave up 8 bases and J gave up 5 bases, with 12 bases separating them. This CDR3 spans 12 amino acids. The DNA of the CDR3 is TGTGCCAGTGGTAGATCTGTGGAGACCCAGTACTTC. It translates to CASGRSVETQYF.

This clone came up once. J is TRBJ1-3 and V is TRBV19; unclear D gene. The V and J ends lost 5 bases and 0 bases respectively, with 8 bases between them. The germline gives CDR1 LNHDA, CDR2 SQIVND (reference sequence). The CDR3 is made up of 14 amino acids. The CDR3 DNA reads TGTGCCAGTAGTGCCCGGGACTCTGGAAACACCATATATTTT. Translation: CASSARDSGNTIYF.

V is TRBV5-1 and J is TRBJ2-7; 7 nucleotides line up with TRBD1. The CDR3 totals 13 residues. V dropped 7 bases and J dropped 0; count of bases not matched to a gene: 4. From germline, CDR1 is SGHRS and CDR2 YFSETQ. The CDR3 region is CASFGTDSYEQYF. CDR3 coding DNA: TGCGCCAGCTTCGGGACAGACTCCTACGAGCAGTACTTC.

In DNA form, the CDR3 reads TGTGCCAGCAGCCGGAGGGGGCTGGAAGATACGCAGTATTTT. It is translated as CASSRRGLEDTQYF. The gene calls are TRBV5-6 and TRBJ2-3, with a weak D call TRBD1 (7 bases). Trimming stripped 4 bases from V and 5 bases from J, with 14 bases between. The germline gives CDR1 SGHDT, CDR2 YYEEEE. This CDR3 is 14 amino acids long.

CDR3 protein: CASSPRRSRTGELFF. For the CDR3, the DNA is TGTGCCAGCAGCCCCCGAAGGTCGCGGACCGGGGAGCTGTTTTTT. The genes are TRBV7-2 and TRBJ2-2; D unresolved. This CDR3 is 15 amino acids long. Trimming cost V 5 bases and J 5 bases, with 15 bases left between them. CDR1 is SGHTA and CDR2 is FQGNSA in the germline V gene.

This clone has a single count. This chain links TRBV9 with TRBJ1-2; 9 bases are shared with TRBD1. The CDR3 is made up of 16 amino acids. The germline gives CDR1 SGDLS, CDR2 YYNGEE. With 3 bases clipped from V and 1 base from J, the junction kept 7 bases outside the gene matches. The CDR3 sequence is CASSGEPGQGNYGYTF. The CDR3 coding sequence is TGTGCCAGCAGCGGAGAACCGGGACAGGGTAACTATGGCTACACCTTC.